The 12 T cell receptor beta chains below come from one sample, sequenced in a study of cytomegalovirus exposure and HLA in healthy donors. The PCR was carried out with 60 Vbeta primers and 13 Jbeta primers. Repertoires were generated with immunoSEQ multiplex PCR, while TCRdb's copy carries only in-frame clones and drops some. The repertoire includes about 160,000 clones, roughly 80% of them detected once, and roughly 2.1% sits in the top ten. The sample consisted of PBMCs. The receptors come from a man aged 50 or older in good health and CMV-seropositive.

The CDR3 bases are TGTGCCACCTCCCTAGCGGGGGGAGATTACGAGCAGTACTTC. Translated: CATSLAGGDYEQYF. The chain uses TRBV19 and TRBJ2-7; 11 positions agree with TRBD2. Germline loops: CDR1 LNHDA, CDR2 SQIVND (reference sequence). V dropped 10 bases and J dropped 4; count of bases not matched to a gene: 9. The CDR3 is made up of 14 amino acids.

DNA of the CDR3: TGTGCCAGCAGCGTAGATGCGGGGGGCGGAACCGGGGAGCTGTTTTTT. This translates into CASSVDAGGGTGELFF. The chain is built from TRBV9 and TRBJ2-2; TRBD2 aligns across 8 bases. The CDR3 runs to 16 residues. Germline V gene data show CDR1 as SGDLS and CDR2 as YYNGEE. The trim removed 0 bases at V and 5 bases at J, leaving 6 bases unmatched.

The chain is built from TRBV18 and TRBJ2-7; 8 nucleotides align to TRBD1. The CDR3 consists of 15 residues. The V and J ends lost 5 bases and 1 base, in that order; junction bases with no gene match: 7. Germline values: CDR1 KGHSH, CDR2 LQKENI. CDR3 DNA: TGTGCCAGCTCAGAACGACAGGGGCCATCCTACGAGCAGTACTTC. It yields the protein CASSERQGPSYEQYF.

J is TRBJ1-1 and V is TRBV28; 11 bases map to TRBD1. CDR3 length: 15 amino acids. Germline V CDR1 and CDR2: MDHEN, SYDVKM. V shed 8 bases, J shed 5 bases, and the junction held 10 bases outside the gene matches. CDR3 residues: CASLVDRGRETEAFF. CDR3 bases: TGTGCCAGCCTGGTGGACAGGGGGCGCGAGACTGAAGCTTTCTTT.

The genes are TRBV9 and TRBJ2-7, with a tentative D call TRBD2 (7 bases). With 0 bases removed from V and 1 base from J, the gap between germline ends came to 11 bases. Per the germline V gene, CDR1 is SGDLS and CDR2 is YYNGEE. This CDR3 contains 15 residues. CDR3 DNA: TGTGCCAGCAGCGTAGAGGGGGGGGCTTCCTACGAGCAGTACTTC. Its protein is CASSVEGGASYEQYF.

The rearrangement joins TRBV6-5 to TRBJ2-5; perhaps TRBD2 as D (5 bases). V lost 4 bases, J lost 1 base, and 10 bases lay in between. Germline CDR1 reads MNHEY; CDR2 reads SVGAGI. The CDR3 runs 14 residues. The DNA for the CDR3 is TGTGCCAGCAGTTCCCCCCGGGGCCAAGAGACCCAGTACTTC. This encodes CASSSPRGQETQYF.

The genes are TRBV6-1 and TRBJ1-6; TRBD1 is a possible D gene (5 bases). The CDR3 sequence is 18 residues long. V shed 0 bases and J shed 0 bases, with 12 bases lying between them. CDR1 and CDR2 (germline): MNHNS, SASEGT. The CDR3 nucleotides read TGTGCCAGCAGTGAAGCTCCTACAGGTAGCTCCTATAATTCACCCCTCCACTTT. The encoded protein is CASSEAPTGSSYNSPLHF.

The gene calls are TRBV12-5 and TRBJ2-3, with unresolved D. Between the trimmed V and J ends, which lost 6 bases and 0 bases, there was a span of 10 bases. CDR1 LGHNT and CDR2 FRNRAP come from the germline V gene. This CDR3 has 14 residues. The DNA for the CDR3 is TGTGCTAGTGGGTCCTCTCCTAGCACAGATACGCAGTATTTT. Its protein product is CASGSSPSTDTQYF. Variable domain in full (rest from reference TRBV12-5 and TRBJ2-3): DARVTQTPRHKVTEMGQEVTMRCQPILGHNTVFWYRQTMMQGLELLAYFRNRAPLDDSGMPKDRFSAEMPDATLATLKIQPSEPRDSAVYFCASGSSPSTDTQYFGPGTRLTVL.

The chain couples TRBV7-2 to TRBJ1-1; possibly TRBD1 for D (6 bases). Germline loops: CDR1 SGHTA, CDR2 FQGNSA. Trimming took 5 bases from V and 8 from J, leaving 24 bases between them. This CDR3 is built from 16 residues. The CDR3 sequence: CASSVDVTGLGLEAFF. The DNA for the CDR3 is TGTGCCAGCAGCGTAGACGTCACAGGGCTGGGTCTGGAAGCTTTCTTT.

The chain has TRBV7-3 and TRBJ1-2, with D possibly TRBD1 on 6 matching bases. Germline CDR1 SGHTA, CDR2 FQGTGA. There are 14 residues in the CDR3. Trimming shortened V by 5 bases and J by 4 bases, and 14 bases separated the two germline ends. The CDR3 DNA follows: TGTGCCAGCAGCCCCTCCGGGACAACCTATGGCTACACCTTC. Its protein product is CASSPSGTTYGYTF. The whole variable domain, remainder taken from reference TRBV7-3 and TRBJ1-2, is GAGVSQTPSNKVTEKGKYVELRCDPISGHTALYWYRQSLGQGPEFLIYFQGTGAADDSGLPNDRFFAVRPEGSVSTLKIQRTERGDSAVYLCASSPSGTTYGYTFGSGTRLTVV.

The chain's CDR3 is CASSQEHNNEQFF. CDR3 nucleotides: TGCGCCAGCAGCCAAGAACACAACAATGAGCAGTTCTTC. V usage is TRBV4-1 and J usage is TRBJ2-1, with D unresolved. The germline V gene has CDR1 MGHRA and CDR2 YSYEKL. V lost 0 bases to trimming and J lost 5 bases, with 5 bases between them. CDR3 length: 13 residues.

The J gene is TRBJ1-2, the V gene TRBV12-2; the D segment call TRBD1 is taken from the table without a DNA check. TRBV12-2 is shown as a pseudogene. The CDR3 contains 17 residues. DNA of the CDR3: TGTGCAAGTCGCTTAGCCCCCAGGACAGGGGGCTTTCATGGCTACACCTTC. Protein: CASRLAPRTGGFHGYTF.